The 6 T cell receptor beta chains reported below all come from one sample, sequenced in a study of T cells after yellow fever vaccination. TCRdb used MiXCR to reprocess the 5' RACE reads, holding one entry per CDR3 protein. Among approximately 610,000 distinct CDR3 sequences, around a sixth were seen once, and the ten largest hold around 16%. Sample: PBMCs, taken around 5 days after the first yellow fever vaccination. Receptors were obtained from a man aged 18 to 30 who received the YFV17D yellow fever vaccine.

J is TRBJ1-2 and V is TRBV5-1; D remains unclear. Trimming cost V 0 bases and J 2 bases, with 11 bases left between them. The CDR3 spans 15 residues. Per germline, CDR1 SGHRS and CDR2 YFSETQ. The CDR3 DNA reads TGCGCCAGCAGCTTGGGTAACGGAAGAAACTATGGCTACACCTTC. As protein: CASSLGNGRNYGYTF.

This clonotype has only a few counts. The V call is TRBV12-3 or TRBV12-4, the J call TRBJ2-1; possible D gene TRBD1, 6 bases. The CDR3 loop spans 15 amino acids. The V end was cut by 5 bases, the J end by 0 bases, with 11 bases between. The DNA for the CDR3 is TGTGCCAGCAGTCATCAGGGGATCTCCTACAATGAGCAGTTCTTC. This encodes CASSHQGISYNEQFF.

This clonotype was seen at least ten times. The gene calls are TRBV27 and TRBJ1-1; no definite D call. V was clipped by 6 bases and J by 0 bases, with 8 bases between them. CDR1 and CDR2 from the germline V gene are MNHEY and SMNVEV (reference sequence). The CDR3 is 13 amino acids. CDR3 amino acids: CASSSGMNTEAFF. The CDR3 DNA reads as TGTGCCAGCAGCTCGGGTATGAACACTGAAGCTTTCTTT.

This clonotype appeared a few times. The rearrangement joins TRBV20-1 to TRBJ1-2; the match to TRBD1 covers 7 bases. CDR1 DFQATT and CDR2 SNEGSKA come from the germline V gene (reference sequence). The CDR3 length is 16 residues. J gave up 5 bases and V 0 bases, and 12 bases lay outside the gene matches. CDR3 sequence (DNA): TGCAGTGCTAGAGATCACAGGGGTTGGGCGGTATATGGCTACACCTTC. Translated: CSARDHRGWAVYGYTF.

This clonotype has a handful of counts. This chain links TRBV5-1 with TRBJ2-1; 7 positions agree with TRBD1. In germline, CDR1 is SGHRS, CDR2 YFSETQ. The CDR3 runs 14 residues. V gave up 0 bases and J gave up 7 bases; unmatched junction bases: 4. The CDR3 spells CASSLAPDRNEQFF. For the CDR3, the DNA is TGCGCCAGCAGCTTGGCTCCGGACAGGAATGAGCAGTTCTTC. The whole variable domain, remainder taken from reference TRBV5-1 and TRBJ2-1, is KAGVTQTPRYLIKTRGQQVTLSCSPISGHRSVSWYQQTPGQGLQFLFEYFSETQRNKGNFPGRFSGRQFSNSRSEMNVSTLELGDSALYLCASSLAPDRNEQFFGPGTRLTVL.

V gene TRBV11-2 combines with J gene TRBJ1-1; TRBD1 agrees at 9 bases. Germline CDR1 reads SGHAT; CDR2 reads FQNNGV. The CDR3 contains 14 residues. The V segment lost 5 bases and the J segment 4 bases; nucleotides outside the gene matches: 5. CDR3 sequence: CASSATGGFTEAFF. The CDR3 region has the DNA TGTGCCAGCAGCGCCACAGGGGGCTTCACTGAAGCTTTCTTT. The whole variable domain, filled in from reference TRBV11-2 and TRBJ1-1, reads EAGVAQSPRYKIIEKRQSVAFWCNPISGHATLYWYQQILGQGPKLLIQFQNNGVVDDSQLPKDRFSAERLKGVDSTLKIQPAKLEDSAVYLCASSATGGFTEAFFGQGTRLTVV.